This T cell receptor beta chain derives from a study of T cell responses to AZD1222 COVID-19 vaccine. General observations from the study: Seropositive status at baseline applied to only six AZD1222 recipients.

Trimming pared 3 bases from V and 1 base from J, leaving 10 bases between. CDR3 length: 14 residues. Germline V gives CDR1 LNHDA, CDR2 SQIVND (reference sequence). The protocol was immunoSEQ multiplex PCR, while the TCRdb copy is restricted to in-frame clones and leaves out a portion. The top ten hold less than 9% of the sample, which has just over 8,000 clones, approximately 87% seen once. About this clone: Its antigen remains unidentified.

The TCR sequence derives from an adult who received the AZD1222 COVID-19 vaccine. The chain is built from TRBV19 and TRBJ2-7; D may be TRBD1 (6 bases). The specimen was peripheral blood, collected 28 days after the second AZD1222 dose. In nucleotides, the CDR3 is TGTGCCAGTAGTATTGCAGGGGCGTCCTACGAGCAGTACTTC. It encodes CASSIAGASYEQYF.